This T cell receptor beta chain stems from a study of blood T cell repertoires in COVID-19. Turning to the study itself: The United States, Italy and Spain provided the acute and convalescent COVID-19 samples. PBMCs, B-cell-depleted T cells, or T cells provided the cDNA or gDNA that made up the material.

Germline V gene lookup returns CDR1 SSHAT and CDR2 FNYEAQ (reference sequence). J was trimmed by 2 bases and V by 4 bases; bases with no gene match: 8. This CDR3 has 16 amino acids. Authors' processing steps: From reference gene primer amplification, estimates of nucleated cell counts were derived. The data were produced by immunoSEQ multiplex PCR, yet TCRdb's version contains in-frame clones alone and is incomplete. The D gene and trimming were derived from the DNA, and the V and J assignments and clone size from that table. The sample lists approximately 230,000 clones, almost 90% occurring once. The V call is TRBV7-7, the J call TRBJ2-5; TRBD2 aligns across 9 bases. Sequenced material: peripheral blood. The origin of this receptor is an elderly man with acute or convalescent COVID-19. In DNA form, the CDR3 reads TGTGCCAGCAGCTCGGGGAAGCGGGGGGCTCAAGAGACCCAGTACTTC. Amino acids: CASSSGKRGAQETQYF.